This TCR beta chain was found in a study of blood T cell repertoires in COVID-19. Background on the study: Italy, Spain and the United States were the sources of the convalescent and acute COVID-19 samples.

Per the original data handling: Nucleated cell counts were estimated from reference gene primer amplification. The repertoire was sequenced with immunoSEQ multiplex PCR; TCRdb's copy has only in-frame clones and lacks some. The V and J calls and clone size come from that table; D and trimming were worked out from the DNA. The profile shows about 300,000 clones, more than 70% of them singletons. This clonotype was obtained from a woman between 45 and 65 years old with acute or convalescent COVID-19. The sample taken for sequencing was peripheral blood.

The CDR3 loop is CASSPDRGIYGYTF. CDR3 nucleotides: TGTGCCAGCAGCCCGGACAGGGGCATCTATGGCTACACCTTC. This chain connects TRBV27 to TRBJ1-2, with TRBD1 matching over 9 bases. The ends lost 6 bases at V and 4 bases at J; junction bases unmatched: 6. From germline, CDR1 is MNHEY and CDR2 SMNVEV (reference sequence). There are 14 residues in the CDR3.